This T cell receptor beta chain was documented in a study of T cell responses to AZD1222 COVID-19 vaccine. This CDR3 comprises 15 residues. Germline assignment: CDR1 SGHRS and CDR2 YFSETQ. V lost 4 bases and J lost 1, with 12 bases in between. About this clone: Its antigen is still unknown.

Method: immunoSEQ multiplex PCR; TCRdb's copy keeps in-frame clones and lacks some. This table has 90,000 to 150,000 clones, roughly 89% appearing once. Study-wide results and limits: Seropositive at baseline were only six AZD1222 recipients. Recipients of two AZD1222 doses showed rising Spike-specific TCR breadth and depth. Donors in the cohort were predominantly white British and more often female, and clonal diversity was possibly underestimated.

The starting material was peripheral blood, obtained on day 0 of AZD1222 vaccination. The rearrangement uses TRBV5-1 and TRBJ1-3, with a tentative D call TRBD1 (6 bases). This sequence was found in an adult in good health. CDR3 loop: CASSVQGQSGNTIYF. The CDR3, as DNA: TGCGCCAGCAGCGTCCAGGGACAATCTGGAAACACCATATATTTT. Using reference TRBV5-1 and TRBJ1-3 for the parts outside the CDR3, the full variable domain is KAGVTQTPRYLIKTRGQQVTLSCSPISGHRSVSWYQQTPGQGLQFLFEYFSETQRNKGNFPGRFSGRQFSNSRSEMNVSTLELGDSALYLCASSVQGQSGNTIYFGEGSWLTVV.